This T cell receptor (beta chain) was documented in a study of spatial heterogeneity in lung cancer. Whole-study results and caveats: The appearance of ubiquitous expanded tumor TCRs in blood was greater at resection than follow-up.

This clonotype was observed a handful of times. Its specificity is unknown. As to time point: blood at routine non-recurrence follow-up after resection. CDR3 size: 15 residues. The V and J ends lost 3 bases and 0 bases respectively, with 10 bases between them. Per germline, CDR1 SGHTA and CDR2 FQGNSA. TCR cDNA molecules each carried a unique molecular identifier. TCRdb processed the 5' RACE reads anew with MiXCR; each CDR3 protein has one entry. There are over 45,000 distinct CDR3 sequences in the sample; around 11% occur only once, and approximately 30% lies in the top ten. The gene calls are TRBV7-2 and TRBJ2-3; D tentatively reads TRBD1 or TRBD2 (6 bases each). Source: PBMCs, taken at follow-up. The source of this sequence is a male donor with early-stage non-small cell lung cancer. DNA for the CDR3: TGTGCCAGCAGCTTGGGGGGCCTCAGCACAGATACGCAGTATTTT. Translated, it gives CASSLGGLSTDTQYF.